The 12 T cell receptor beta chains in this list originate from one sample, sequenced in a study of regulatory T cells in long-lasting Graves disease. Indicated time point: newly diagnosed GD, antithyroid drugs for less than 3 months. Preparation of the TCR library used RNA extracted from PBMCs. iRepertoire HTBI primers and Arm-PCR of CDR3 regions built TCR beta libraries. TCRdb used MiXCR to reprocess the multiplex PCR reads, holding one entry per CDR3 protein. Of approximately 350,000 distinct CDR3 sequences in the sample, 12% were seen once. This same sample was also taken into another study, of T cells in Graves' hyperthyroidism and ophthalmopathy.

The sequenced sample was peripheral blood mononuclear cells (PBMCs), obtained at new diagnosis, from a patient treated with antithyroid drugs. The source of these receptors is a woman in her late teens or twenties with Graves disease.

This clonotype showed up just once. This sequence joins TRBV5-1 and TRBJ1-1, with a tentative D call TRBD1 (5 bases). Between the trimmed V and J ends, which lost 2 bases and 2 bases, there was a span of 10 bases. The CDR3 consists of 14 residues. Per germline, CDR1 SGHRS and CDR2 YFSETQ. The chain's CDR3 is CASSFQGPNTEAFF. In nucleotides, the CDR3 is TGCGCCAGCAGCTTCCAGGGCCCCAACACTGAAGCTTTCTTT.

This clonotype has more than one count but fewer than ten. The chain employs TRBV7-9 and TRBJ1-2; TRBD1 is a possible D gene (6 bases). Germline V gene sequence: CDR1 SEHNR, CDR2 FQNEAQ (reference sequence). The CDR3 sequence is 15 residues long. Trimming took off 6 bases at V and 2 bases at J, with 16 bases between the two ends. The CDR3 reads CASSPIWTANYGYTF. The CDR3 bases are TGTGCCAGCAGTCCGATCTGGACAGCAAACTATGGCTACACCTTC.

This clonotype has at least ten counts. The chain uses TRBV20-1 and TRBJ2-7, with 13 bases fitting TRBD2. Losses at the gene ends were 7 bases for V and 7 bases for J; bases not matched to a gene: 4. There are 12 residues in the CDR3. CDR1 is DFQATT, CDR2 SNEGSKA, per germline (reference sequence). CDR3 in DNA: TGCAGTGGGGGGACTAGCGGGGCGGAGCAGTACTTC. It encodes CSGGTSGAEQYF.

A few counts support this clonotype. The rearrangement links TRBV5-1 to TRBJ2-1, with 10 bases identical to TRBD2. The V segment lost 3 bases and the J segment 4 bases; nucleotides outside the gene matches: 4. CDR3 length: 15 residues. Germline values: CDR1 SGHRS, CDR2 YFSETQ. The CDR3 sequence is CASSSGTSDYNEQFF. The CDR3 DNA reads TGCGCCAGCAGCTCCGGGACTAGCGATTACAATGAGCAGTTCTTC.

This clonotype was counted only a few times. The rearrangement joins TRBV4-2 to TRBJ2-7, with D possibly being TRBD2 (6 bases). Trimming stripped 4 bases from V and 6 bases from J, with 16 bases between. Germline V gene sequence: CDR1 LGHNA, CDR2 YNFKEQ. The CDR3 totals 14 residues. The CDR3 loop reads CASSLRDSTLEQYF. Here the CDR3 DNA reads TGTGCCAGCAGCCTCCGGGACTCTACTCTCGAGCAGTACTTC.

This clonotype has at least ten counts. The chain carries TRBV12-3 or TRBV12-4 and TRBJ2-2; D gene uncertain. Trimming took off 5 bases at V and 7 bases at J, with 5 bases between the two ends. This CDR3 spans 11 amino acids. The chain's CDR3 is CASSQFGELFF. In DNA form, the CDR3 reads TGTGCCAGCAGTCAATTCGGGGAGCTGTTTTTT.

This clonotype was seen a handful of times. CDR3: CASSQSYLISGTTDTQYF. CDR3 in DNA: TGTGCCAGCAGCCAATCATATCTTATTAGCGGGACCACAGATACGCAGTATTTT. The chain recombines TRBV7-9 with TRBJ2-3; 8 nucleotides agree with TRBD2. CDR1 is SEHNR and CDR2 is FQNEAQ in the germline V gene (reference sequence). The CDR3 extends over 18 amino acids. Trimming removed 5 bases from V and 2 bases from J; junction bases left unmatched: 15. Full variable domain (outside the CDR3, taken from reference TRBV7-9 and TRBJ2-3): DTGVSQNPRHKITKRGQNVTFRCDPISEHNRLYWYRQTLGQGPEFLTYFQNEAQLEKSRLLSDRFSAERPKGSFSTLEIQRTEQGDSAMYLCASSQSYLISGTTDTQYFGPGTRLTVL.

There are many counts of this clonotype. The J gene is TRBJ2-2, the V gene TRBV20-1, with 7 bases identical to TRBD1. J was trimmed by 6 bases and V by 1 base; bases with no gene match: 14. Germline V lookup: CDR1 DFQATT, CDR2 SNEGSKA (reference sequence). CDR3 length: 17 amino acids. As DNA, the CDR3 is TGCAGTGCTAGAGTCGACAGGGAAGATTTGTTCTCCGGGGAGCTGTTTTTT. Translated, it gives CSARVDREDLFSGELFF.

The rearrangement uses TRBV10-3 and TRBJ1-2; tentative D call: TRBD1 (5 bases). The CDR3 extends over 12 amino acids. Trimming cost V 6 bases and J 2 bases, with 7 bases left between them. The germline V gene encodes CDR1 ENHRY and CDR2 SYGVKD. CDR3 DNA: TGTGCCATCAGAGGGGCGAACTATGGCTACACCTTC. Residues: CAIRGANYGYTF.

This clonotype was picked up many times. The chain carries TRBV19 and TRBJ2-5; a weak D match, TRBD2 (5 bases). V lost 1 base and J lost 4, with 13 bases in between. This CDR3 contains 15 residues. Germline values: CDR1 LNHDA, CDR2 SQIVND (reference sequence). This CDR3 reads CASSIGVSAPETQYF. Written as DNA, the CDR3 is TGTGCCAGTAGTATAGGGGTTAGCGCCCCAGAGACCCAGTACTTC.

This clonotype turned up a few times. The gene calls are TRBV4-3 and TRBJ2-3; D is unresolved. V was cut by 0 bases and J by 0 bases, with 13 bases left in between. The CDR3 runs to 17 residues. Germline values: CDR1 LGHNA, CDR2 YSLEER. The CDR3 loop reads CASSQEFEHPSTDTQYF. DNA for the CDR3: TGCGCCAGCAGCCAAGAATTCGAACATCCTAGCACAGATACGCAGTATTTT.

In its sample, this clonotype was seen many times. The chain carries TRBV7-2 and TRBJ2-2; D is perhaps TRBD1 or TRBD2 (6 bases each). The germline V gene has CDR1 SGHTA and CDR2 FQGNSA. The ends were cut back, 1 base at V and 2 bases at J, with 17 bases in the middle. The CDR3 consists of 18 residues. The CDR3 protein is CASSLEGGVWFNTGELFF. For the CDR3, the DNA is TGTGCCAGCAGCTTAGAGGGGGGTGTTTGGTTTAACACCGGGGAGCTGTTTTTT.